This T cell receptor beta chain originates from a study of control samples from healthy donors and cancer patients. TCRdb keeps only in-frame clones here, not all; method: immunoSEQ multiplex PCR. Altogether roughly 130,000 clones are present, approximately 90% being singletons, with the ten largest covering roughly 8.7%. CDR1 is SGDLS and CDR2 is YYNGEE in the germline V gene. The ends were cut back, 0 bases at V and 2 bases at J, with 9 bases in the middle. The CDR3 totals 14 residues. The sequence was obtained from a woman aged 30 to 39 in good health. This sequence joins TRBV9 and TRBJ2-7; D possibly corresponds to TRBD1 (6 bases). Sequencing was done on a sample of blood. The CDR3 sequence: CASSVGGQAYEQYF. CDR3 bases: TGTGCCAGCAGCGTAGGGGGGCAAGCCTACGAGCAGTACTTC.